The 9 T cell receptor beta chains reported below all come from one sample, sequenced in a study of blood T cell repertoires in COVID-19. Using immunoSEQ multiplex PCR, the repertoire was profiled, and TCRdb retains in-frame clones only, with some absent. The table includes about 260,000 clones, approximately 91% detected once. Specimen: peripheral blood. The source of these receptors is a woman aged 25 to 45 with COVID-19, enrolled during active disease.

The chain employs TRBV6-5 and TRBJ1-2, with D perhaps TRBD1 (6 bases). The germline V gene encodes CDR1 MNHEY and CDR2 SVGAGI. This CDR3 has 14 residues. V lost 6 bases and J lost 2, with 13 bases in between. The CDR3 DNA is TGTGCCAGCAGCCCAGGGGTTATAAACTATGGCTACACCTTC. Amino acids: CASSPGVINYGYTF.

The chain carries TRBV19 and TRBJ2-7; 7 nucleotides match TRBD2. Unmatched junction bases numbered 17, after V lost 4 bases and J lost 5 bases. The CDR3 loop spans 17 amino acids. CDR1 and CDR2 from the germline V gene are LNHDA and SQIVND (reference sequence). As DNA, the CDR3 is TGTGCCAGTAGTAAGGACCGGGTCGCGGGAGTGATCGACGAGCAGTACTTC. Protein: CASSKDRVAGVIDEQYF. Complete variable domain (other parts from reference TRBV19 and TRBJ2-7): DGGITQSPKYLFRKEGQNVTLSCEQNLNHDAMYWYRQDPGQGLRLIYYSQIVNDFQKGDIAEGYSVSREKKESFPLTVTSAQKNPTAFYLCASSKDRVAGVIDEQYFGPGTRLTVT.

The chain's CDR3 is CASSLEALGLAATGELFF. DNA for the CDR3: TGCGCCAGCAGCTTGGAAGCGTTGGGACTAGCGGCCACCGGGGAGCTGTTTTTT. The chain links TRBV5-1 to TRBJ2-2; 11 bases line up with TRBD2. CDR1 is SGHRS, CDR2 YFSETQ, per germline. The V segment lost 0 bases and the J segment 4 bases; nucleotides outside the gene matches: 8. The CDR3 has 18 residues.

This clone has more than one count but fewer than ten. The CDR3 nucleotides are TGTGCCAGCAGTTACACGGGGATCTCTGGAAACACCATATATTTT. It specifies CASSYTGISGNTIYF. The chain is built from TRBV6-5 and TRBJ1-3; D gene uncertain. The germline V gene encodes CDR1 MNHEY and CDR2 SVGAGI. Trimming pared 2 bases from V and 0 bases from J, leaving 8 bases between. This CDR3 is built from 15 residues.

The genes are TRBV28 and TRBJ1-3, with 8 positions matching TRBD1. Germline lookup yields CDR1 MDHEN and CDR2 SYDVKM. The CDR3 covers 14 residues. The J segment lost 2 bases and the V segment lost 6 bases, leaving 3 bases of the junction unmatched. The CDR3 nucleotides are TGTGCCAGCAGGGGCAGGGGGCCTGGAAACACCATATATTTT. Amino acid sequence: CASRGRGPGNTIYF.

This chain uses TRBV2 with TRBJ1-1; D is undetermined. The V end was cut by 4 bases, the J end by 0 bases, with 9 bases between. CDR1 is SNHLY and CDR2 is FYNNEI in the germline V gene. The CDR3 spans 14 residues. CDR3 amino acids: CASSVQRMNTEAFF. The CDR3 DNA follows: TGTGCCAGCAGTGTACAGAGAATGAACACTGAAGCTTTCTTT.

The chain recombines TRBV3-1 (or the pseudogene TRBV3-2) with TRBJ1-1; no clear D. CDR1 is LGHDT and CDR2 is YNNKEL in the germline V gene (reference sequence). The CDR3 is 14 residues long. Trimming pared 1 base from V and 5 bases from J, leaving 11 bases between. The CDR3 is CASSQVERVTEAFF. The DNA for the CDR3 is TGTGCCAGCAGCCAAGTCGAGCGGGTAACTGAAGCTTTCTTT.

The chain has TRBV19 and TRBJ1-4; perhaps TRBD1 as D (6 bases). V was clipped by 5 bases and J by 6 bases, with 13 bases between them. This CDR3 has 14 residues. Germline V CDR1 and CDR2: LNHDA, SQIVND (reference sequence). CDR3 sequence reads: CASSSDRRHEKLFF. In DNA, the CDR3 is TGTGCCAGTAGTTCCGACAGGCGTCATGAAAAACTGTTTTTT.

CDR3 protein: CASSDTGQSYQPQHF. DNA for the CDR3: TGTGCCAGTAGCGACACGGGACAGAGCTATCAGCCCCAGCATTTT. The chain recombines TRBV19 with TRBJ1-5; 7 bases align to TRBD1. Trimming removed 6 bases from V and 5 bases from J; junction bases left unmatched: 10. The CDR3 is made up of 15 amino acids. The germline V gene encodes CDR1 LNHDA and CDR2 SQIVND (reference sequence).